This T cell receptor (beta chain) was captured in a study of blood T cell repertoires in COVID-19 (dated by TCRdb to 2019 to 2021). Describing the broader study: Collaborator samples came from the United States, Italy and Spain and covered acute and convalescent phases of COVID-19. Deeply sampled blood TCRbeta repertoires from subjects exposed to, actively infected with, or recovered from COVID-19 were included in the dataset. Where available, HLA class I and class II types were taken from metadata supplied by the sample provider and were not determined by assay-based typing. The material from the prospective study consisted of cDNA or gDNA derived from T cells, B-cell-depleted T cells, or PBMCs. The repertoires were made available in a free public database intended to serve as a resource for research on the immune response to SARS-CoV-2. Sample metadata almost always included a de-identified subject ID, COVID-19 status, age in years and sex. The samples were drawn from two sources: the first 160 participants of the ongoing ImmuneRACE study, and 1,000 to 1,500 subjects contributed by 6 global collaborators. Overall results and qualifications from the work: How much clinical and demographic metadata was included differed by source and by participant, and the metadata was provided uncurated.

In its sample, this clone was seen once. Its antigen specificity is not known. One base away there is no much larger clone; base qualities are not given. At the junction V is shortened by 4 bases and J by 5 bases; bases outside the gene matches: 11. Sequences SGDLS (CDR1) and YYNGEE (CDR2) are obtained from the germline V gene. Including cysteine and phenylalanine, the CDR3 has 15 amino acids. Just the 45-base CDR3 DNA is kept, in frame starting at base 1. The immunoSEQ Assay, a bias-controlled multiplex PCR, was used to amplify TCRbeta CDR3 regions from genomic DNA. The paper's processing steps were these. Nucleated cell counts per sample were estimated from amplification of reference gene primers within the assay. To quantify the absolute abundance of each unique TCRbeta CDR3 rearrangement, sequence reads were collapsed and filtered. For each sample, productive Simpson clonality was calculated by taking the square root of Simpson's diversity index across productive rearrangements. This immuneACCESS table, as held by TCRdb, lists in-frame sequences with V and J called but not all clones. Of the missing ones, under half trace to an unresolved V gene in checked studies; the others have no known cause. The V and J calls and clone size come from that table; D and trimming were worked out from the DNA. In this sample the table shows some 200,000 clones, less than 90% of which occur a single time. The top ten clonotypes cover around 9.9% of the sample.

In Seattle, one collaborating source enrolled patients while the infection was active and tracked those patients longitudinally over the course of disease. Whole blood was collected in K2EDTA tubes by collaborating institutions according to the institutions' own protocols. For TCRbeta analysis, collaborators shipped samples as frozen whole blood, isolated PBMCs, or DNA extracted from either of those sample types. In this chain, TRBV9 is recombined with TRBJ1-2, with 7 middle bases fitting TRBD1. Sequenced: peripheral blood. This receptor was taken from a woman aged 60-75 years with COVID-19, enrolled during active disease. DNA sequence: TGTGCCAGCAGCCCCACGGACAGGCGGCTTTATGGCTACACCTTC. It specifies CASSPTDRRLYGYTF.